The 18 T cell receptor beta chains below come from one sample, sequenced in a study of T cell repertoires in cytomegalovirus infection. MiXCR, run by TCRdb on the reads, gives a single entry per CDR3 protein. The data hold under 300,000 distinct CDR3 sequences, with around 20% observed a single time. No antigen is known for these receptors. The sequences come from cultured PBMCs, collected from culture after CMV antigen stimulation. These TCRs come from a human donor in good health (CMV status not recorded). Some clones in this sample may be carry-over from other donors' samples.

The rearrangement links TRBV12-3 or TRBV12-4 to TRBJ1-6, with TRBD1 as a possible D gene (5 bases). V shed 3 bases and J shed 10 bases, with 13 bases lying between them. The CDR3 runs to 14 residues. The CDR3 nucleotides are TGTGCCAGCAGTTTGTATAAGGGGATCTCACCCCTCCACTTT. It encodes CASSLYKGISPLHF.

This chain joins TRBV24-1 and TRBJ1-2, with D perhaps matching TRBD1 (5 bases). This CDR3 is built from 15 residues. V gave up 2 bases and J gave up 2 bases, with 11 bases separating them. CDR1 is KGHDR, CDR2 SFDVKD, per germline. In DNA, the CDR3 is TGTGCCACCAGTGATTCCCCAGGGTACAACTATGGCTACACCTTC. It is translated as CATSDSPGYNYGYTF.

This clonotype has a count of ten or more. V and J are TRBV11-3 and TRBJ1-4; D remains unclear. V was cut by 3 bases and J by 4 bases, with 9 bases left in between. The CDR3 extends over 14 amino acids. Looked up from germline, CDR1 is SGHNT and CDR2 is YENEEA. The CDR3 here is CASSFFGVNEKLFF. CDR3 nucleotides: TGTGCCAGCAGCTTCTTCGGAGTTAATGAAAAACTGTTTTTT. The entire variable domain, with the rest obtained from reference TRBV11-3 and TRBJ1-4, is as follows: EAGVVQSPRYKIIEKKQPVAFWCNPISGHNTLYWYLQNLGQGPELLIRYENEEAVDDSQLPKDRFSAERLKGVDSTLKIQPAELGDSAVYLCASSFFGVNEKLFFGSGTQLSVL.

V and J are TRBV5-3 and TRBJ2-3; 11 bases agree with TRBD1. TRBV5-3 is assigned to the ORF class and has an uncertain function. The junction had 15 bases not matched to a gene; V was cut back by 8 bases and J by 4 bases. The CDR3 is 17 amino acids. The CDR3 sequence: CASRSTKWDRGSDTQYF. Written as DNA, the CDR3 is TGTGCCAGCAGATCAACCAAGTGGGACAGGGGGTCAGATACGCAGTATTTT.

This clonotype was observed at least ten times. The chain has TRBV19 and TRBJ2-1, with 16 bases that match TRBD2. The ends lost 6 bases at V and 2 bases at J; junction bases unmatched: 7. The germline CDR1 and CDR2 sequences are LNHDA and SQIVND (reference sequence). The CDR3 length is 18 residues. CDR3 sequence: CASRDRGLAGGPYNEQFF. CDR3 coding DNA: TGTGCCAGTAGGGACAGGGGACTAGCGGGAGGGCCCTACAATGAGCAGTTCTTC.

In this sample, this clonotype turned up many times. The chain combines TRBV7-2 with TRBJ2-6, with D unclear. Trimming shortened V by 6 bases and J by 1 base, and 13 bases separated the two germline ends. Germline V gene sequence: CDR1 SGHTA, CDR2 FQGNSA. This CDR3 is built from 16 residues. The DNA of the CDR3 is TGTGCCAGCAGTACCGCAGGCCTATCTGGGGCCAACGTCCTGACTTTC. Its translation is CASSTAGLSGANVLTF.

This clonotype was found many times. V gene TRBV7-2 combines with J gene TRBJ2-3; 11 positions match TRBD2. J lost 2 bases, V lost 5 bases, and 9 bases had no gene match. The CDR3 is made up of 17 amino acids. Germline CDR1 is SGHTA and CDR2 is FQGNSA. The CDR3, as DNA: TGTGCCAGCAGCAAGGGGACTAGCGGCCTAATCACAGATACGCAGTATTTT. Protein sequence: CASSKGTSGLITDTQYF.

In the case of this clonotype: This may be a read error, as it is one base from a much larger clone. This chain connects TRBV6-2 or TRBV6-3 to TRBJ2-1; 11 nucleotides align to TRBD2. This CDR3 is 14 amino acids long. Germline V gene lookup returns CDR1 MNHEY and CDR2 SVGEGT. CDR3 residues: CTSRVLAGVNEQFF. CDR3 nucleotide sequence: TGTACCAGCAGGGTACTAGCGGGAGTTAACGAGCAGTTCTTC.

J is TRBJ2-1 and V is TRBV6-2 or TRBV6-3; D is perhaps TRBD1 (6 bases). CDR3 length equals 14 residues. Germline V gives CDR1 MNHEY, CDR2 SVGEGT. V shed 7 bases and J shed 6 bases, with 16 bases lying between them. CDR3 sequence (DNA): TGTGCCAGCACTATGGACGCAGGGGTCAATGAGCAGTTCTTC. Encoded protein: CASTMDAGVNEQFF.

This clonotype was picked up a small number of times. The CDR3 DNA reads as TGCGCCAGCAGCTTGGGTAGCAACGAGCAGTACTTC. Amino acids: CASSLGSNEQYF. V and J are TRBV5-1 and TRBJ2-7; D is ambiguous. V lost 0 bases and J 5 bases, leaving 6 bases between the germline ends. The CDR3 spans 12 residues. CDR1 is SGHRS, CDR2 YFSETQ, per germline.

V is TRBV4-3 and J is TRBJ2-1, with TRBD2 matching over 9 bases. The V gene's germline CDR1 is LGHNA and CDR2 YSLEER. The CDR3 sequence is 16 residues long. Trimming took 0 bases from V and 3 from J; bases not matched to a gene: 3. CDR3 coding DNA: TGCGCCAGCAGCCAAGATCTAGCGGGGTACTACAATGAGCAGTTCTTC. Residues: CASSQDLAGYYNEQFF.

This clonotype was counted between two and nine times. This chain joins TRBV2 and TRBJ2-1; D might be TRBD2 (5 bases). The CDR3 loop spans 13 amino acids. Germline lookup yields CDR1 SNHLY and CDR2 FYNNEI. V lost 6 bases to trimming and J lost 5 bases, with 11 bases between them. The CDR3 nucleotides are TGTGCCAGCAGACCGGACTTACACAATGAGCAGTTCTTC. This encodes CASRPDLHNEQFF.

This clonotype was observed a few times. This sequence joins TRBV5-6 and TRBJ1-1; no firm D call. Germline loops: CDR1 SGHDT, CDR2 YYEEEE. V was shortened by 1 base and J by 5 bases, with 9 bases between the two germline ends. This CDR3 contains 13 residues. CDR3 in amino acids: CASSLTFRTEAFF. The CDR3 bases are TGTGCCAGCAGCTTGACATTTCGGACTGAAGCTTTCTTT. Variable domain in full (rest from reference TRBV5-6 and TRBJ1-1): DAGVTQSPTHLIKTRGQQVTLRCSPKSGHDTVSWYQQALGQGPQFIFQYYEEEERQRGNFPDRFSGHQFPNYSSELNVNALLLGDSALYLCASSLTFRTEAFFGQGTRLTVV.

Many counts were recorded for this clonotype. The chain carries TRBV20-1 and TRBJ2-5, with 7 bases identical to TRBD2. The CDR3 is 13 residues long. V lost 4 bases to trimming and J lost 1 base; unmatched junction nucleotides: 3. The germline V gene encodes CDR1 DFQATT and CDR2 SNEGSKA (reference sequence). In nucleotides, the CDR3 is TGCAGTGCTAACCCGGGGGGCCAAGAGACCCAGTACTTC. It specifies CSANPGGQETQYF.

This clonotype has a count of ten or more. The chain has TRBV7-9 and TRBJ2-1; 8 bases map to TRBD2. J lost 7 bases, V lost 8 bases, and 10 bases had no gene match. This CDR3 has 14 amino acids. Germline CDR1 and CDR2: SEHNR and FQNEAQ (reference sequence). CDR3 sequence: CASERESMGNEQFF. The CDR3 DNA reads TGTGCCAGCGAGCGGGAGTCGATGGGTAATGAGCAGTTCTTC.

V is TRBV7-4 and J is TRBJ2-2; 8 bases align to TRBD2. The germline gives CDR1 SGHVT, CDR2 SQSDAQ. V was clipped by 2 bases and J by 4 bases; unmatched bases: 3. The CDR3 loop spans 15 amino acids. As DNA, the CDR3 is TGTGCCAGCAGCTTAATCCGGGAGGGCACCGGGGAGCTGTTTTTT. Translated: CASSLIREGTGELFF.

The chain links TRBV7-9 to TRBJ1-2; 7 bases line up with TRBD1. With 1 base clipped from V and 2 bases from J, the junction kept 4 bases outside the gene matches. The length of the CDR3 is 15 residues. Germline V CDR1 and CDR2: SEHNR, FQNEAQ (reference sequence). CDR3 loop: CASSLGRGQNYGYTF. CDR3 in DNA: TGTGCCAGCAGCTTAGGGCGGGGACAGAACTATGGCTACACCTTC.

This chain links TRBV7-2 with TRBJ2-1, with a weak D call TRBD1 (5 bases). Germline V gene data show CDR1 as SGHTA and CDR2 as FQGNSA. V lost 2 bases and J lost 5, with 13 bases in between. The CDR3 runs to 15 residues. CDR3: CASSLRDSRNNEQFF. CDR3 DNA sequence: TGTGCCAGCAGCTTACGAGACAGTAGAAACAATGAGCAGTTCTTC. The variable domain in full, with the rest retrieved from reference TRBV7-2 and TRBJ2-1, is GAGVSQSPSNKVTEKGKDVELRCDPISGHTALYWYRQSLGQGLEFLIYFQGNSAPDKSGLPSDRFSAERTGGSVSTLTIQRTQQEDSAVYLCASSLRDSRNNEQFFGPGTRLTVL.